Presented here are 15 T cell receptor beta chains from one specimen sequenced in a study of blood T cell repertoires in COVID-19. This table comes from immunoSEQ multiplex PCR, and its TCRdb copy is limited to in-frame clones, with some not included. The table has 200,000 to 250,000 clones, around 91% seen once. The sequenced material came from PBMCs or T cells enriched from blood (not recorded which). All receptors come from a man aged 30 to 45 who had been exposed to COVID-19.

V is TRBV18 and J is TRBJ1-2, with 7 bases aligning to TRBD1. After removal of 3 bases from V and 3 bases from J, the junction contained 7 bases not matched to a gene. The germline V gene encodes CDR1 KGHSH and CDR2 LQKENI. The CDR3 covers 15 residues. The DNA for the CDR3 is TGTGCCAGCTCACCGGAACAGGGGCCATACTATGGCTACACCTTC. It codes for CASSPEQGPYYGYTF.

The chain carries TRBV6-2 or TRBV6-3 and TRBJ1-5, with TRBD1 matching over 7 bases. Germline values: CDR1 MNHEY, CDR2 SVGEGT. V shed 5 bases and J 7 bases; nucleotides not matched to a gene: 8. The CDR3 covers 14 residues. The CDR3, as DNA: TGTGCCAGCAGTCTCCGGGACAGTTCCCAGCCCCAGCATTTT. Residues: CASSLRDSSQPQHF.

V and J are TRBV5-1 and TRBJ1-3; D is perhaps TRBD1 (5 bases). The CDR3 length is 15 residues. The V end was cut by 1 base, the J end by 2 bases, with 10 bases between. Germline assignment: CDR1 SGHRS and CDR2 YFSETQ. The CDR3 region has the DNA TGCGCCAGCAGCTTGAGCGGGGCGGCTGGAAACACCATATATTTT. It translates to CASSLSGAAGNTIYF.

CDR3 sequence reads: CASSEGGARNQPQHF. Written as DNA, the CDR3 is TGCGCCAGCAGTGAGGGCGGAGCTCGTAATCAGCCCCAGCATTTT. The chain has TRBV10-2 and TRBJ1-5; D remains ambiguous. The CDR3 is made up of 15 amino acids. V shed 2 bases and J shed 4 bases, with 12 bases lying between them. From germline, CDR1 is WSHSY and CDR2 SAAADI.

The gene calls are TRBV5-1 and TRBJ1-4; D is unresolved. The CDR3 extends over 16 amino acids. Germline loops: CDR1 SGHRS, CDR2 YFSETQ. The ends were cut back, 0 bases at V and 2 bases at J, with 11 bases in the middle. CDR3 bases: TGCGCCAGCAGCTTGGAACAGTCCTGGACTAATGAAAAACTGTTTTTT. Translating gives CASSLEQSWTNEKLFF. Full variable domain (rest looked up from reference TRBV5-1 and TRBJ1-4): KAGVTQTPRYLIKTRGQQVTLSCSPISGHRSVSWYQQTPGQGLQFLFEYFSETQRNKGNFPGRFSGRQFSNSRSEMNVSTLELGDSALYLCASSLEQSWTNEKLFFGSGTQLSVL.

The chain uses TRBV2 and TRBJ2-7, with 9 bases fitting TRBD1. Germline-derived CDR1 and CDR2 are SNHLY and FYNNEI. The CDR3 sequence is 13 residues long. Unmatched junction bases numbered 4, after V lost 7 bases and J lost 3 bases. The CDR3 coding sequence is TGTGCCAGCACTAAGGACAGGGGCTACGAGCAGTACTTC. It yields the protein CASTKDRGYEQYF. Full variable domain (rest looked up from reference TRBV2 and TRBJ2-7): EPEVTQTPSHQVTQMGQEVILRCVPISNHLYFYWYRQILGQKVEFLVSFYNNEISEKSEIFDDQFSVERPDGSNFTLKIRSTKLEDSAMYFCASTKDRGYEQYFGPGTRLTVT.

The chain uses TRBV11-2 and TRBJ2-7, with 10 bases aligning to TRBD2. The CDR3 sequence is 15 residues long. Per germline, CDR1 SGHAT and CDR2 FQNNGV. J gave up 2 bases and V 5 bases, and 6 bases lay outside the gene matches. Here the CDR3 DNA reads TGTGCCAGCAGCCAATCTAGCGGGGGAACCTACGAGCAGTACTTC. This codes for CASSQSSGGTYEQYF.

The chain uses TRBV4-3 and TRBJ2-7; weak D call: TRBD2 (5 bases). V was clipped by 0 bases and J by 1 base, with 13 bases between them. The germline gives CDR1 LGHNA, CDR2 YSLEER. This CDR3 is 16 amino acids long. CDR3 region: CASSQDWRAESYEQYF. The DNA for the CDR3 is TGCGCCAGCAGCCAAGATTGGCGGGCTGAGTCCTACGAGCAGTACTTC.

J is TRBJ2-3 and V is TRBV5-1, with D tentatively TRBD1 (6 bases). Germline CDR1 SGHRS, CDR2 YFSETQ. V gave up 0 bases and J gave up 0 bases, with 11 bases separating them. CDR3 length equals 16 residues. CDR3: CASSLADSPSTDTQYF. CDR3 nucleotide sequence: TGCGCCAGCAGCTTGGCGGACAGTCCTAGCACAGATACGCAGTATTTT.

The chain joins TRBV9 to TRBJ1-3; possible D gene TRBD1, 6 bases. Germline loops: CDR1 SGDLS, CDR2 YYNGEE. V was cut by 3 bases and J by 4 bases, with 17 bases left in between. This CDR3 is 16 amino acids long. Written as DNA, the CDR3 is TGTGCCAGCAGCGCACCTCACAGGGTGGACGGAAACACCATATATTTT. Translating gives CASSAPHRVDGNTIYF.

The CDR3 DNA reads as TGTGCCAGTAGAGACCACTATGAAAATGAGCAGTTCTTC. This encodes CASRDHYENEQFF. The chain recombines TRBV19 with TRBJ2-1, with D unresolved. The V gene lost 6 bases and the J gene lost 7 bases, with 13 bases spanning the gap. The CDR3 totals 13 residues. Germline-derived CDR1 and CDR2 are LNHDA and SQIVND (reference sequence).

The rearrangement uses TRBV7-3 and TRBJ2-2; the match to TRBD2 covers 7 bases. The CDR3 spans 13 residues. The ends lost 4 bases at V and 11 bases at J; junction bases unmatched: 7. Germline CDR1 reads SGHTA; CDR2 reads FQGTGA. CDR3 region: CASSSAGVGELFF. The CDR3 DNA reads TGTGCCAGCAGCTCGGCGGGGGTAGGCGAGCTGTTTTTT. Full variable domain (missing parts from reference TRBV7-3 and TRBJ2-2): GAGVSQTPSNKVTEKGKYVELRCDPISGHTALYWYRQSLGQGPEFLIYFQGTGAADDSGLPNDRFFAVRPEGSVSTLKIQRTERGDSAVYLCASSSAGVGELFFGEGSRLTVL.

The chain is built from TRBV7-6 and TRBJ1-4; D not resolved. The germline V gene encodes CDR1 SGHVS and CDR2 FNYEAQ. CDR3 length: 15 amino acids. V lost 7 bases, J lost 1 base, and 13 bases lay in between. This CDR3 is CASTLVRGTNEKLFF. CDR3 coding DNA: TGTGCCAGCACCCTCGTTCGGGGAACTAATGAAAAACTGTTTTTT.

The chain combines TRBV3-1 (or the pseudogene TRBV3-2) with TRBJ1-6, with TRBD1 as a possible D gene (6 bases). The V gene's germline CDR1 is LGHDT and CDR2 YNNKEL (reference sequence). This CDR3 is 14 amino acids long. V was pared by 5 bases and J by 8 bases, with 13 bases between. Here the CDR3 DNA reads TGTGCCAGCAGCTCCGGACAGTCGGATTCACCCCTCCACTTT. It yields the protein CASSSGQSDSPLHF.

The chain combines TRBV9 with TRBJ1-5, with TRBD1 identical over 12 bases. CDR1 SGDLS and CDR2 YYNGEE come from the germline V gene. CDR3 length: 15 residues. The V gene end was trimmed by 3 bases and the J gene end by 8 bases; junction bases not matched to a gene: 6. The chain's CDR3 is CASSGGQGAFEPQHF. The CDR3 DNA reads as TGTGCCAGCAGCGGGGGACAGGGGGCATTCGAGCCCCAGCATTTT.